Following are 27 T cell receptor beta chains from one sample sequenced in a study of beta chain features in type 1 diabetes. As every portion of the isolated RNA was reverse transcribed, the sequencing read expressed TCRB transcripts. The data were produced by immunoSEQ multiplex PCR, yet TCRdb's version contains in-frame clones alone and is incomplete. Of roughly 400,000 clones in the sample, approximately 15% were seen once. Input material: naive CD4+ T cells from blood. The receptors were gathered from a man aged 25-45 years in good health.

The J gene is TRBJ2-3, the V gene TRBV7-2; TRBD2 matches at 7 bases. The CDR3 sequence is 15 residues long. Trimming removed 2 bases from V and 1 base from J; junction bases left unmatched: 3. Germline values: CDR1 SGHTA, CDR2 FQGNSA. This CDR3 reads CASSLSSGRTDTQYF. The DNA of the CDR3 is TGTGCCAGCAGCTTATCTAGCGGCCGCACAGATACGCAGTATTTT. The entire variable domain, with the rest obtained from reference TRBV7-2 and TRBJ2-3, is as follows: GAGVSQSPSNKVTEKGKDVELRCDPISGHTALYWYRQSLGQGLEFLIYFQGNSAPDKSGLPSDRFSAERTGGSVSTLTIQRTQQEDSAVYLCASSLSSGRTDTQYFGPGTRLTVL.

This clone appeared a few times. In nucleotides, the CDR3 is TGTGCCAGCAGTCGCCTAGCGGGCTCCTACAATGAGCAGTTCTTC. Amino acid sequence: CASSRLAGSYNEQFF. The chain has TRBV7-9 and TRBJ2-1; 8 positions agree with TRBD2. The CDR3 is 15 amino acids. Germline trimming cut 6 bases from V and 0 bases from J; bases unmatched to any gene: 4. CDR1 is SEHNR and CDR2 is FQNEAQ in the germline V gene (reference sequence).

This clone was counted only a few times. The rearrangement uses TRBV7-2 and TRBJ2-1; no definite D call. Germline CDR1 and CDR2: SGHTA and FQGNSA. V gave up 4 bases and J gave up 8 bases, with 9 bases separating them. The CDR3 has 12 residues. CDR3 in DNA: TGTGCCAGCAGCTCGATTGGGTATGAGCAGTTCTTC. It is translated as CASSSIGYEQFF.

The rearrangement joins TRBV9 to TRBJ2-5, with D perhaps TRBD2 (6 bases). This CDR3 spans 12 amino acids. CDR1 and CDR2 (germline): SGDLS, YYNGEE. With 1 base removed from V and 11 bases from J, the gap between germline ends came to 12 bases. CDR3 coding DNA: TGTGCCAGCAGCGTACCTCCGGGGGAGCAGTACTTC. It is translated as CASSVPPGEQYF.

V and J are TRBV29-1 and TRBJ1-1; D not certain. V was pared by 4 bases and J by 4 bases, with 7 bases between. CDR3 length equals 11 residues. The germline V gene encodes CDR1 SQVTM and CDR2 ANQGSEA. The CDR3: CSVVGFTEAFF. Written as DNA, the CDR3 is TGCAGCGTTGTTGGATTCACTGAAGCTTTCTTT.

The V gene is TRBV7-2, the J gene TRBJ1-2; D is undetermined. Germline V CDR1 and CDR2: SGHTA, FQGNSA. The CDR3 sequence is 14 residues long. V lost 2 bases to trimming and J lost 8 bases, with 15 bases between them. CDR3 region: CASSLPTITSGYTF. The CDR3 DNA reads TGTGCCAGCAGCTTACCAACTATTACGTCGGGCTACACCTTC.

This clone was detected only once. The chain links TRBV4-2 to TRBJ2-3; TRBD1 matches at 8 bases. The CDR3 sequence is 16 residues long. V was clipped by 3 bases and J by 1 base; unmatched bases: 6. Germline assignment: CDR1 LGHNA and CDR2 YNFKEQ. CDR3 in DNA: TGTGCCAGCAGCCAGGCAGGGACAGGAGGCACAGATACGCAGTATTTT. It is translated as CASSQAGTGGTDTQYF.

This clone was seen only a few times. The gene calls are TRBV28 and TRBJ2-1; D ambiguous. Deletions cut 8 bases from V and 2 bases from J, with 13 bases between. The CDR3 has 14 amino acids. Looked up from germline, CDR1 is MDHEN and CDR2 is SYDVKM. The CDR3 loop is CASYGSSTYNEQFF. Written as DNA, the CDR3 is TGTGCCAGCTACGGCAGTTCTACCTACAATGAGCAGTTCTTC. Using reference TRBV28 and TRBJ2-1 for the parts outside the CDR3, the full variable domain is DVKVTQSSRYLVKRTGEKVFLECVQDMDHENMFWYRQDPGLGLRLIYFSYDVKMKEKGDIPEGYSVSREKKERFSLILESASTNQTSMYLCASYGSSTYNEQFFGPGTRLTVL.

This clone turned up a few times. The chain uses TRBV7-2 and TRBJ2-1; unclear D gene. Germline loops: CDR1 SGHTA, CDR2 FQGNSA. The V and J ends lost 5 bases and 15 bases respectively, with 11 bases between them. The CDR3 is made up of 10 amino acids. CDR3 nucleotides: TGTGCCAGCAGCGGCCCCCCGTGGTTCTTC. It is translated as CASSGPPWFF.

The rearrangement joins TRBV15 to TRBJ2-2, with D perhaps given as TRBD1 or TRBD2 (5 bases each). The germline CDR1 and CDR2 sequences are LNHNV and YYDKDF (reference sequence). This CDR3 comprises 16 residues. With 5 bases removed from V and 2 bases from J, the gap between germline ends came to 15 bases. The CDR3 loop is CATSRSRGLNTGELFF. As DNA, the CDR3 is TGTGCCACCAGCCGCTCCCGGGGCCTCAACACCGGGGAGCTGTTTTTT. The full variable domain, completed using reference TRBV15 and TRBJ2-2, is DAMVIQNPRYQVTQFGKPVTLSCSQTLNHNVMYWYQQKSSQAPKLLFHYYDKDFNNEADTPDNFQSRRPNTSFCFLDIRSPGLGDTAMYLCATSRSRGLNTGELFFGEGSRLTVL.

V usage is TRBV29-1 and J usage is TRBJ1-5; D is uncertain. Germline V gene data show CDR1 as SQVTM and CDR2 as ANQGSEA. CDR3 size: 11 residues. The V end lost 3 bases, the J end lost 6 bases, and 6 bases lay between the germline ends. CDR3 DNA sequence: TGCAGCGTTGATAAGCCTCAGCCCCAGCATTTT. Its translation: CSVDKPQPQHF.

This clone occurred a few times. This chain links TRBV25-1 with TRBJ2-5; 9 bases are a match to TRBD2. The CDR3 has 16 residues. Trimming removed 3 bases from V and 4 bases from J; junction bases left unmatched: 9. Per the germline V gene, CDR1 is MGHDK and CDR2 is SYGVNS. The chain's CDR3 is CASSDLAAGGRETQYF. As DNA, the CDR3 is TGTGCCAGCAGTGATCTTGCGGCGGGGGGGCGAGAGACCCAGTACTTC.

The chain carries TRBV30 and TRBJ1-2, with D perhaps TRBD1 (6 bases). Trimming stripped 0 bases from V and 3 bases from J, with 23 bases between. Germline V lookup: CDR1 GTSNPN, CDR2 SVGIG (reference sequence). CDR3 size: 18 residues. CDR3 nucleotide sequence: TGTGCCTGGAGTGTAACCCCCGGACAGTTCTTAGTCGACTATGGCTACACCTTC. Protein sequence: CAWSVTPGQFLVDYGYTF.

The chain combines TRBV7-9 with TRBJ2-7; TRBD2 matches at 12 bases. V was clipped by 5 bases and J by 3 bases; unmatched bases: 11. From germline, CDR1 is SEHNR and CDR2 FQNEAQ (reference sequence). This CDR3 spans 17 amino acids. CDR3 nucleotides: TGTGCCAGCAGCGGAAGGACTAGCGGGAATACCTACTACGAGCAGTACTTC. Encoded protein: CASSGRTSGNTYYEQYF.

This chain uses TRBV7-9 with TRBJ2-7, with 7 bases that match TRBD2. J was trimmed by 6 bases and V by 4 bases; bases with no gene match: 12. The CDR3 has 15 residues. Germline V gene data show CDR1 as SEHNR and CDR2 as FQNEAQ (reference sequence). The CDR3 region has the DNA TGTGCCAGCAGCTCTAAGGGAGGGGCCGGAGGCGAGCAGTACTTC. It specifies CASSSKGGAGGEQYF.

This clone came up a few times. Written as DNA, the CDR3 is TGCAGCGTTGCCGTTCTGGGACAGGGTAGTGGCTACACCTTC. It translates to CSVAVLGQGSGYTF. This rearrangement joins TRBV29-1 to TRBJ1-2, with 9 bases aligning to TRBD1. From germline, CDR1 is SQVTM and CDR2 ANQGSEA. Trimming at V came to 4 bases and at J to 7 bases, leaving 10 bases not matched to a gene. The CDR3 spans 14 residues.

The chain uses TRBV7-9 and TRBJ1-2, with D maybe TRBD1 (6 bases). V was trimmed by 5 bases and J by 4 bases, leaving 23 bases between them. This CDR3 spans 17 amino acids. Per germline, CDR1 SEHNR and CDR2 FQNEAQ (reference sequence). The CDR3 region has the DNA TGTGCCAGCAGCCGAACCCTGTCGGACAGCGCCATCTATGGCTACACCTTC. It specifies CASSRTLSDSAIYGYTF.

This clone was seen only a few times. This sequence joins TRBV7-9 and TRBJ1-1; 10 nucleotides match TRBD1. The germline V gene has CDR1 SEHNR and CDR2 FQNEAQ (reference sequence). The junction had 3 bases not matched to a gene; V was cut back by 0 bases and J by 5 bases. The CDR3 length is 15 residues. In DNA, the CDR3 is TGTGCCAGCAGCTTAGCAGGGACAGGGGATACTGAAGCTTTCTTT. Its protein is CASSLAGTGDTEAFF.

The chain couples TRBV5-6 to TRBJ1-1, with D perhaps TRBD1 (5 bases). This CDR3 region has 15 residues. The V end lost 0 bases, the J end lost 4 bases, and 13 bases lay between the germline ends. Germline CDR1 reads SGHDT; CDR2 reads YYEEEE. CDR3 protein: CASSLAVRVSTEAFF. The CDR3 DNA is TGTGCCAGCAGCTTGGCTGTCAGGGTGAGCACTGAAGCTTTCTTT.

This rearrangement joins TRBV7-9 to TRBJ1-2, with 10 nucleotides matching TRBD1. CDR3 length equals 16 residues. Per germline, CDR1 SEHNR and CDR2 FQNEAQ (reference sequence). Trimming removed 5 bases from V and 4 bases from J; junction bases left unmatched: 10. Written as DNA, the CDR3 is TGTGCCAGCAGCGAAAGCGAGACAGGGGGCGCCTATGGCTACACCTTC. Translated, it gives CASSESETGGAYGYTF.

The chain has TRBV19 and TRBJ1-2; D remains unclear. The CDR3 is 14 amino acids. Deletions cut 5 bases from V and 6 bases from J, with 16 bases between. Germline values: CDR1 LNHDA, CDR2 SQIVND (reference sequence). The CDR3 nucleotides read TGTGCCAGTAGTCCAACCTTAGGGTATGATGGCTACACCTTC. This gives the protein CASSPTLGYDGYTF.

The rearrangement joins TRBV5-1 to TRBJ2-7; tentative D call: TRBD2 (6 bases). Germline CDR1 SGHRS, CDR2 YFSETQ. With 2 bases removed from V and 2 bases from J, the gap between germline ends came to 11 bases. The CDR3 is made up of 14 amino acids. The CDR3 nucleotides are TGCGCCAGCAGCTTTTGGGGGGACCCCTACGAGCAGTACTTC. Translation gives CASSFWGDPYEQYF.

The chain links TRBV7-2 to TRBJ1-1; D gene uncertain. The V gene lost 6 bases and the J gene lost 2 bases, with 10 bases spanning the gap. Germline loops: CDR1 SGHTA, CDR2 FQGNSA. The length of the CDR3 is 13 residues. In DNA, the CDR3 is TGTGCCAGCAGTTCGGAACCTAACACTGAAGCTTTCTTT. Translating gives CASSSEPNTEAFF.

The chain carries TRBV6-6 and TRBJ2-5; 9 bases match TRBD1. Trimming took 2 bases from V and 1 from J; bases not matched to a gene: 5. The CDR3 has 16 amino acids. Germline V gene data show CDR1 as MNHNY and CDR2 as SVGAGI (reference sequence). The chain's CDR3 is CASSYQGTGPQETQYF. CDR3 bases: TGTGCCAGCAGTTACCAGGGGACAGGGCCCCAAGAGACCCAGTACTTC.

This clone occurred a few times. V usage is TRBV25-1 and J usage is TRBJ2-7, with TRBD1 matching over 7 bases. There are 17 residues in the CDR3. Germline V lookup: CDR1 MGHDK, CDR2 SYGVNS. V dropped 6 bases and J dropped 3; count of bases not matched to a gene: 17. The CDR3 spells CASREDVVTGTDYEQYV. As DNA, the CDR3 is TGTGCCAGCAGGGAAGACGTAGTTACCGGGACAGACTACGAGCAGTACGTC.

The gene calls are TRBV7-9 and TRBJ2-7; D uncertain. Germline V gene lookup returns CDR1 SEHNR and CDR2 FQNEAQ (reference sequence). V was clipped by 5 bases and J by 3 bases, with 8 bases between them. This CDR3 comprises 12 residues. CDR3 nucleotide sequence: TGTGCCAGCAGCAACGTAGTCTACGAGCAGTACTTC. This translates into CASSNVVYEQYF.

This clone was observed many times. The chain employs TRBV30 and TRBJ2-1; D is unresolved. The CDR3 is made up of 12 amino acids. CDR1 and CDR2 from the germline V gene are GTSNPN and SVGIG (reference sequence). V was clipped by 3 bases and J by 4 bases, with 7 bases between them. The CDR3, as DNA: TGTGCCTGGAGGCCGGAGTACAATGAGCAGTTCTTC. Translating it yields CAWRPEYNEQFF.